The sequence of this TCR beta chain was determined in a study of beta chain features in type 1 diabetes. This CDR3 has 13 residues. V was cut by 8 bases and J by 6 bases, with 16 bases left in between. Per germline, CDR1 MNHEY and CDR2 SMNVEV (reference sequence). Reverse transcribing all isolated RNA meant expressed TCRB transcripts were sequenced. Sequenced by immunoSEQ multiplex PCR; TCRdb stores in-frame clones only, minus some. Here the sample spans 630,000 or so clones, around 15% being singletons. Via the markers CD45RO/CCR7/CD25/CD127/CD95/CD27, stem cell-like memory, regulatory, central memory and naive CD4+ cells were sorted. As to this clone: Antigen specificity is unknown.

Whole-study results and caveats: Compared with healthy donors, patients appeared to share more similar naive, central memory and regulatory TCRB repertoires. Significant though moderate, a shortening of TCRB CDR3s appeared in all four CD4+ subsets of Type 1 diabetes patients.

The TCR sequence derives from a man younger than 35 with type 1 diabetes. J is TRBJ1-2 and V is TRBV27; maybe TRBD1 (5 bases). Material: naive CD4+ T cells from blood. The CDR3 reads CASPRGRLDGYTF. In DNA, the CDR3 is TGTGCCAGCCCTAGGGGCAGGTTGGATGGCTACACCTTC.